The 5 T cell receptor beta chains presented below share a single source sample, sequenced in a study of radiation and T cells in renal cell carcinoma. Clones were read by immunoSEQ multiplex PCR, and TCRdb kept only the in-frame ones, dropping some. The sample records 20,000 to 30,000 clones, about 84% being singletons. As for time point: blood 2 weeks post-SBRT. Described treatment: 15 Gy SBRT to primary tumor, nephrectomy 4 weeks later. The sample consisted of blood, taken from a patient whose treatment included radiotherapy and nephrectomy. The source of these receptors is a man aged 55 to 70 with renal cell carcinoma.

The chain combines TRBV19 with TRBJ2-2, with 7 bases aligning to TRBD1. Germline V gene sequence: CDR1 LNHDA, CDR2 SQIVND (reference sequence). Unmatched junction bases numbered 4, after V lost 6 bases and J lost 0 bases. This CDR3 has 15 amino acids. The CDR3 sequence is CASSLRGPNTGELFF. The CDR3 DNA reads as TGTGCCAGTAGCCTAAGGGGGCCGAACACCGGGGAGCTGTTTTTT.

The chain is built from TRBV2 and TRBJ2-2; tentatively, D is TRBD1 (5 bases). Germline-derived CDR1 and CDR2 are SNHLY and FYNNEI. Trimming left V 7 bases short and J 3 bases short, with 18 bases between. CDR3 length: 16 amino acids. CDR3 in DNA: TGTGCCAGCATCCTTCAGGGTCTCCAGCACACCGGGGAGCTGTTTTTT. This sequence encodes CASILQGLQHTGELFF.

This clone was detected once. At one of its ends the junction is not consistent with the germline gene, which may arise from a read error. This sequence joins TRBV5-1 and TRBJ1-5; D is undetermined. Germline V gives CDR1 SGHRS, CDR2 YFSETQ. The length of the CDR3 is 16 residues. The CDR3 is CASSLGSWGSYQPQHF. DNA for the CDR3: TGCGCCAGCAGCTTGGGGTCTTGGGGTAGCTATCAGCCCCAGCATTTT.

This chain uses TRBV18 with TRBJ1-4; no firm D call. V was cut by 3 bases and J by 8 bases, with 13 bases left in between. There are 14 residues in the CDR3. Germline V gene lookup returns CDR1 KGHSH and CDR2 LQKENI. CDR3 in amino acids: CASSPNALAEKLFF. The CDR3 DNA follows: TGTGCCAGCTCACCGAATGCTCTGGCGGAAAAACTGTTTTTT.

V usage is TRBV7-9 and J usage is TRBJ2-7, with 8 positions matching TRBD1. CDR3 length: 15 residues. The J segment lost 0 bases and the V segment lost 5 bases, leaving 6 bases of the junction unmatched. Germline-derived CDR1 and CDR2 are SEHNR and FQNEAQ (reference sequence). CDR3 DNA sequence: TGTGCCAGCAGCCTAAGGACAGGGAGCTCCTACGAGCAGTACTTC. Its translation: CASSLRTGSSYEQYF.